This TCR beta chain was retrieved from a study of graft-versus-host responses after intestinal transplantation. Across the whole study: Transplants given to recipients were multivisceral, liver-intestinal, or isolated intestinal. For around three years after anti-thymocyte globulin induction, all recipients took tacrolimus and steroids. Study-wide findings and caveats: High graft-versus-host to host-versus-graft clonal ratios were found in allografts of patients who had graft-donor T cell macrochimerism. There were GvH clones found in recipient marrow, and some of them appeared first in ileum or blood.

CDR1 is SGHRS and CDR2 is YFSETQ in the germline V gene. This CDR3 has 15 amino acids. V lost 1 base to trimming and J lost 2 bases; unmatched junction nucleotides: 5. Concerning this clone itself: Its antigen is as yet unknown.

Libraries were prepared by immunoSEQ multiplex PCR; TCRdb keeps only in-frame clonotypes and omits some of them. The sample lists about 86,000 clones, about 87% seen once, with roughly 0.3% in the top ten. The TCR comes from a human donor who was the organ donor for an intestinal transplant. The chain carries TRBV5-1 and TRBJ2-5; 7 bases fit TRBD1. The starting material was unstimulated CD4+ T cells sorted from spleen or lymph node cells, obtained before transplant. The CDR3 DNA sequence: TGCGCCAGCAGCTTGTCAAGGGGGCCTCAAGAGACCCAGTACTTC. Protein: CASSLSRGPQETQYF.